The 31 T cell receptor beta chains listed next were all sequenced from one sample in a study of T-cell memory formation after mild COVID-19. TCRdb redid the calling of the 5' RACE reads with MiXCR, one entry per CDR3 protein. This table holds 200,000 to 250,000 distinct CDR3 sequences, 10% to 13% found once. Sequencing was performed on PBMCs or a T cell subset sorted from them (not recorded which). Receptor source: a man aged 18 to 35 who had mild COVID-19 (a few samples of this study predate the infection). Cell type and time point are not known.

This clonotype was observed a few times. V and J are TRBV4-1 and TRBJ1-1, with TRBD1 as a possible D gene (5 bases). The CDR3 has 16 amino acids. Germline lookup yields CDR1 MGHRA and CDR2 YSYEKL. The germline V and J ends were trimmed by 0 bases and 3 bases, with 14 bases remaining between them. DNA of the CDR3: TGCGCCAGCAGCCAAGATGGGAGTGGAGGGGACACTGAAGCTTTCTTT. Translation: CASSQDGSGGDTEAFF.

This rearrangement joins TRBV6-2 or TRBV6-3 to TRBJ1-5; 8 bases line up with TRBD1. Losses at the gene ends were 2 bases for V and 2 bases for J; bases not matched to a gene: 14. The CDR3 length is 19 residues. Per germline, CDR1 MNHEY and CDR2 SVGEGT. In DNA, the CDR3 is TGTGCCAGCAGTTACCCGGCGGACAGGGTAATTGGGCGCAATCAGCCCCAGCATTTT. Amino acids: CASSYPADRVIGRNQPQHF.

This clonotype turned up a few times. This sequence joins TRBV6-5 and TRBJ1-3; 10 bases fit TRBD1. The trim removed 5 bases at V and 2 bases at J, leaving 3 bases unmatched. In germline, CDR1 is MNHEY, CDR2 SVGAGI. The CDR3 sequence is 15 residues long. Here the CDR3 reads CASSPGQGAGNTIYF. The DNA for the CDR3 is TGTGCCAGCAGTCCAGGACAGGGGGCTGGAAACACCATATATTTT.

This clonotype has just a few counts. The J gene is TRBJ2-3, the V gene TRBV5-1; 8 positions match TRBD2. Germline CDR1 reads SGHRS; CDR2 reads YFSETQ. The CDR3 extends over 16 amino acids. Trimming at V came to 7 bases and at J to 2 bases, leaving 12 bases not matched to a gene. The CDR3 sequence is CASVLGSGGYTDTQYF. Here the CDR3 DNA reads TGCGCCAGCGTACTTGGAAGCGGGGGTTACACAGATACGCAGTATTTT.

This clonotype occurred a few times. The J gene is TRBJ2-3, the V gene TRBV7-2; 8 nucleotides align to TRBD2. V lost 2 bases and J lost 1; bases outside the gene matches: 5. CDR3 length equals 16 residues. Germline values: CDR1 SGHTA, CDR2 FQGNSA. CDR3 in DNA: TGTGCCAGCAGCTTAAACGGGGGGGCCGGCACAGATACGCAGTATTTT. It specifies CASSLNGGAGTDTQYF.

The V gene is TRBV3-1, the J gene TRBJ2-3; 12 bases agree with TRBD2. Trimming took 2 bases from V and 1 from J; bases not matched to a gene: 1. The germline gives CDR1 LGHDT, CDR2 YNNKEL (reference sequence). The CDR3 is 16 amino acids. As DNA, the CDR3 is TGTGCCAGCAGCCAATCTAGCGGGGGGGGCACAGATACGCAGTATTTT. This translates into CASSQSSGGGTDTQYF.

This clonotype was seen more than once but under ten times. The V and J genes are TRBV29-1 and TRBJ2-3; D possibly corresponds to TRBD1 (7 bases). V was shortened by 7 bases and J by 8 bases, with 16 bases between the two germline ends. The CDR3 totals 12 residues. Per germline, CDR1 SQVTM and CDR2 ANQGSEA. In DNA, the CDR3 is TGCAGCGCCGACAGGGCGGGGAGTACGCAGTATTTT. Translated: CSADRAGSTQYF.

This clonotype came up many times. The V and J genes are TRBV20-1 and TRBJ2-1; 12 positions match TRBD2. Germline CDR1 reads DFQATT; CDR2 reads SNEGSKA (reference sequence). Trimming at V came to 2 bases and at J to 8 bases, leaving 4 bases not matched to a gene. The CDR3 spans 14 residues. Here the CDR3 DNA reads TGCAGTGCTAGATTCGGACTAGCGGGGCATGAGCAGTTCTTC. Amino acid sequence: CSARFGLAGHEQFF.

This clonotype was seen only a few times. V is TRBV15 and J is TRBJ2-5; 7 bases fit TRBD1. This CDR3 spans 14 amino acids. The junction had 6 bases not matched to a gene; V was cut back by 3 bases and J by 5 bases. Germline V gene sequence: CDR1 LNHNV, CDR2 YYDKDF (reference sequence). The chain's CDR3 is CATSREDRRETQYF. The CDR3 bases are TGTGCCACCAGCAGGGAGGACAGGCGGGAGACCCAGTACTTC.

By share, this clonotype ranks as medium-sized. This chain connects TRBV4-3 to TRBJ2-3, with 7 bases fitting TRBD2. V shed 0 bases, J shed 1 base, and the junction held 4 bases outside the gene matches. CDR1 and CDR2 (germline): LGHNA, YSLEER. The CDR3 spans 16 residues. Here the CDR3 DNA reads TGCGCCAGCAGCCAAGAAAGCGGGGCCCGCACAGATACGCAGTATTTT. Its protein product is CASSQESGARTDTQYF.

This clonotype was seen a handful of times. The chain recombines TRBV20-1 with TRBJ1-2; 7 bases line up with TRBD1. This CDR3 region has 14 residues. Germline V CDR1 and CDR2: DFQATT, SNEGSKA (reference sequence). Trimming cost V 4 bases and J 4 bases; bases outside gene matches: 9. CDR3 nucleotides: TGCAGTGCTACCCGACAGGGCGCATTCTATGGCTACACCTTC. Residues: CSATRQGAFYGYTF.

This clonotype was counted many times. The gene calls are TRBV4-2 and TRBJ2-7; 15 bases map to TRBD2. V shed 4 bases and J 6 bases; nucleotides not matched to a gene: 1. Germline V CDR1 and CDR2: LGHNA, YNFKEQ. CDR3 length: 14 residues. The DNA for the CDR3 is TGTGCCAGCAGCCCGGGACTAGCGGGGGGCGAGCAGTACTTC. Amino acid sequence: CASSPGLAGGEQYF.

The gene calls are TRBV13 and TRBJ2-1; TRBD1 aligns across 8 bases. V trimming: 4 bases; J trimming: 5 bases; junction bases outside the gene matches: 7. CDR1 is PRHDT and CDR2 is FYEKMQ in the germline V gene (reference sequence). CDR3 size: 15 residues. The CDR3 DNA follows: TGTGCCAGCAGCTCTCTGACAGGGGATAACAATGAGCAGTTCTTC. Residues: CASSSLTGDNNEQFF.

The gene calls are TRBV5-6 and TRBJ1-1, with 7 bases aligning to TRBD1. After removal of 0 bases from V and 0 bases from J, the junction contained 5 bases not matched to a gene. Germline lookup yields CDR1 SGHDT and CDR2 YYEEEE. CDR3 length: 16 residues. The CDR3 DNA reads as TGTGCCAGCAGCTTGGTGGACAGGACGGTGAACACTGAAGCTTTCTTT. It encodes CASSLVDRTVNTEAFF.

This clonotype showed up just a few times. The J gene is TRBJ2-1, the V gene TRBV13; no clear D. V lost 5 bases and J 7 bases, leaving 9 bases between the germline ends. CDR3 length: 12 residues. From germline, CDR1 is PRHDT and CDR2 FYEKMQ (reference sequence). The CDR3 protein is CASSRDRNEQFF. The CDR3 region has the DNA TGTGCCAGCAGCCGAGATAGGAATGAGCAGTTCTTC.

This clonotype has more than one count but fewer than ten. This sequence joins TRBV6-5 and TRBJ1-1, with a weak D call TRBD1 (5 bases). Per the germline V gene, CDR1 is MNHEY and CDR2 is SVGAGI. Trimming pared 8 bases from V and 9 bases from J, leaving 13 bases between. The CDR3 spans 11 residues. CDR3 region: CASGPAGKAFF. CDR3 nucleotide sequence: TGTGCCAGCGGGCCGGCAGGGAAAGCTTTCTTT.

Ten or more counts support this clonotype. The rearrangement joins TRBV12-3 or TRBV12-4 to TRBJ2-3; D possibly corresponds to TRBD2 (7 bases). This CDR3 is 14 amino acids long. V was pared by 3 bases and J by 5 bases, with 12 bases between. CDR3 loop: CASSLGGGGDTQYF. In DNA form, the CDR3 reads TGTGCCAGCAGTTTGGGGGGCGGGGGAGATACGCAGTATTTT.

The CDR3 here is CSKDGLVGETQYF. The CDR3, as DNA: TGCTCCAAGGACGGGCTAGTAGGAGAGACCCAGTACTTC. The rearrangement links TRBV20-1 to TRBJ2-5, with D unresolved. CDR1 is DFQATT, CDR2 SNEGSKA, per germline (reference sequence). The CDR3 length is 13 residues.

Only a few counts were recorded for this clonotype. This chain's CDR3 is CASSLSGHNGYTF. The CDR3 DNA is TGTGCCAGCAGTTTAAGTGGACACAATGGCTACACCTTC. The rearrangement links TRBV12-3 or TRBV12-4 to TRBJ1-2; tentative D call: TRBD1 (5 bases). CDR3 size: 13 residues. V lost 2 bases and J 6 bases, leaving 10 bases between the germline ends.

This chain links TRBV9 with TRBJ2-6; tentatively, D is TRBD1 (5 bases). CDR3 length equals 16 residues. CDR1 is SGDLS, CDR2 YYNGEE, per germline. Trimming left V 2 bases short and J 1 base short, with 10 bases between. The CDR3 sequence: CASSVTVASGANVLTF. In nucleotides, the CDR3 is TGTGCCAGCAGCGTGACAGTGGCATCTGGGGCCAACGTCCTGACTTTC.

This chain links TRBV24-1 with TRBJ2-1, with D tentatively TRBD1 (7 bases). Trimming shortened V by 7 bases and J by 6 bases, and 12 bases separated the two germline ends. The CDR3 is 13 amino acids. Germline lookup yields CDR1 KGHDR and CDR2 SFDVKD. CDR3 DNA: TGTGCCACCAGGGAGGGGGCCGGCAATGAGCAGTTCTTC. This translates into CATREGAGNEQFF.

This clonotype was counted only a few times. This chain connects TRBV9 to TRBJ2-5; D is ambiguous. CDR3 size: 15 residues. Germline values: CDR1 SGDLS, CDR2 YYNGEE. V was clipped by 0 bases and J by 2 bases, with 11 bases between them. The CDR3 sequence: CASSVASSVQETQYF. The CDR3 coding sequence is TGTGCCAGCAGCGTAGCCTCCTCCGTTCAAGAGACCCAGTACTTC.

The rearrangement joins TRBV4-2 to TRBJ1-5; tentative D call: TRBD1 (5 bases). This CDR3 is built from 14 residues. V lost 1 base to trimming and J lost 7 bases, with 11 bases between them. Germline V lookup: CDR1 LGHNA, CDR2 YNFKEQ. In DNA, the CDR3 is TGTGCCAGCAGCCAAGTAGGGGTCTGGCAGCCCCAGCATTTT. Amino acids: CASSQVGVWQPQHF.

This clonotype was detected a few times. The chain employs TRBV2 and TRBJ1-1, with TRBD1 as a possible D gene (5 bases). The CDR3 has 13 amino acids. Germline assignment: CDR1 SNHLY and CDR2 FYNNEI. V lost 5 bases to trimming and J lost 8 bases, with 15 bases between them. CDR3 bases: TGTGCCAGCAGTTCCGAGCGGGGGGGAGAAGCTTTCTTT. It yields the protein CASSSERGGEAFF.

This clonotype was seen more than once but under ten times. The chain links TRBV2 to TRBJ2-7, with 7 positions matching TRBD2. Trimming took 1 base from V and 7 from J; bases not matched to a gene: 4. Per germline, CDR1 SNHLY and CDR2 FYNNEI. The CDR3 consists of 13 residues. In DNA form, the CDR3 reads TGTGCCAGCAGTGAAGTGACAGCGGGAGAGCAGTACGTC. Translating it yields CASSEVTAGEQYV.

The genes are TRBV2 and TRBJ2-7; 13 positions agree with TRBD2. Germline V gene sequence: CDR1 SNHLY, CDR2 FYNNEI. Trimming removed 4 bases from V and 4 bases from J; junction bases left unmatched: 1. CDR3 length: 14 amino acids. The CDR3 here is CASSGLAGGYEQYV. CDR3 bases: TGTGCCAGCAGTGGACTAGCGGGGGGTTACGAGCAGTACGTC.

This rearrangement joins TRBV12-3 or TRBV12-4 to TRBJ1-2; 7 bases line up with TRBD1. V dropped 2 bases and J dropped 3; count of bases not matched to a gene: 9. The CDR3 runs 16 residues. Here the CDR3 reads CASSLSGQDVYYGYTF. DNA of the CDR3: TGTGCCAGCAGTTTATCCGGACAGGACGTTTACTATGGCTACACCTTC.

This chain links TRBV5-1 with TRBJ1-1, with 8 bases lining up with TRBD1. CDR3 length equals 14 residues. The trim removed 4 bases at V and 5 bases at J, leaving 7 bases unmatched. Germline lookup yields CDR1 SGHRS and CDR2 YFSETQ. CDR3 amino acids: CASSDGQGGTEAFF. In DNA, the CDR3 is TGCGCCAGCAGCGATGGACAGGGCGGGACTGAAGCTTTCTTT. The full variable domain, with the rest looked up from reference TRBV5-1 and TRBJ1-1, is KAGVTQTPRYLIKTRGQQVTLSCSPISGHRSVSWYQQTPGQGLQFLFEYFSETQRNKGNFPGRFSGRQFSNSRSEMNVSTLELGDSALYLCASSDGQGGTEAFFGQGTRLTVV.

J is TRBJ2-2 and V is TRBV7-2; 9 bases align to TRBD1. Trimming at V came to 1 base and at J to 0 bases, leaving 3 bases not matched to a gene. Germline V lookup: CDR1 SGHTA, CDR2 FQGNSA. CDR3 length: 17 residues. CDR3 sequence reads: CASSLGRTGANTGELFF. CDR3 coding DNA: TGTGCCAGCAGCTTAGGCCGGACAGGGGCGAACACCGGGGAGCTGTTTTTT.

This clonotype was observed a few times. The chain employs TRBV9 and TRBJ1-1, with no clear D. V dropped 2 bases and J dropped 2 bases, with 13 bases sitting between them. CDR1 is SGDLS and CDR2 is YYNGEE in the germline V gene. This CDR3 contains 15 residues. Here the CDR3 DNA reads TGTGCCAGCAGCGTCGCCCCCGACACCAACACTGAAGCTTTCTTT. It yields the protein CASSVAPDTNTEAFF.

The rearrangement uses TRBV5-1 and TRBJ1-2; a weak D match, TRBD1 (5 bases). Trimming shortened V by 4 bases and J by 4 bases, and 14 bases separated the two germline ends. Germline loops: CDR1 SGHRS, CDR2 YFSETQ. The CDR3 covers 14 residues. The CDR3 spells CASSPGTEVYGYTF. CDR3 nucleotide sequence: TGCGCCAGCAGCCCCGGGACGGAAGTCTATGGCTACACCTTC.